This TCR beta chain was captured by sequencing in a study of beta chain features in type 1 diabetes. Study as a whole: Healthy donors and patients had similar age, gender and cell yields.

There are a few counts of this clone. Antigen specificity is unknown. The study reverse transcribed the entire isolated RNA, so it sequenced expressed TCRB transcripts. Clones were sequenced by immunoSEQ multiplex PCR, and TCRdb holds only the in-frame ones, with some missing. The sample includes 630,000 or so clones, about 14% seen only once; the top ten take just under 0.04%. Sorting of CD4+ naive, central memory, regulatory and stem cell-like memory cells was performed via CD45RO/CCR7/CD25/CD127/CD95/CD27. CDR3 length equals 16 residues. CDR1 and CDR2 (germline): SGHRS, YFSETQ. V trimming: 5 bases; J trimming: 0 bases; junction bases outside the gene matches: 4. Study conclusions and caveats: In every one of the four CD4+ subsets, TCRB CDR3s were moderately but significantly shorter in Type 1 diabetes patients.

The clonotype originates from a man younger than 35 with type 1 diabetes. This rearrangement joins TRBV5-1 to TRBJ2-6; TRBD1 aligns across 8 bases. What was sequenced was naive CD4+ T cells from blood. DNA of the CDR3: TGCGCCAGCAGTCTCAGGGGGCCCTCTGGGGCCAACGTCCTGACTTTC. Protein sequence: CASSLRGPSGANVLTF.